The T cell receptor beta chain under discussion was sequenced for a study of blood T cell repertoires in COVID-19. Study in general: Whether acute or convalescent, the COVID-19 samples came from the United States, Italy and Spain.

Profiled with immunoSEQ multiplex PCR; TCRdb holds only in-frame clones, not every one. The table has tens of thousands of clones, under 90% seen once; the top ten hold approximately 0.37%. Germline loops: CDR1 PRHDT, CDR2 FYEKMQ (reference sequence). This CDR3 is 16 amino acids long. V was cut by 1 base and J by 0 bases, with 12 bases left in between. The rearrangement uses TRBV13 and TRBJ1-2; D might be TRBD1 (6 bases). The origin of this receptor is a human donor in a cohort sampled during active COVID-19. Specimen: peripheral blood. The CDR3 DNA is TGTGCCAGCAGCTTAGATCTTAACAGGGCTAACTATGGCTACACCTTC. It codes for CASSLDLNRANYGYTF. The variable domain in full, completed from reference TRBV13 and TRBJ1-2, reads AAGVIQSPRHLIKEKRETATLKCYPIPRHDTVYWYQQGPGQDPQFLISFYEKMQSDKGSIPDRFSAQQFSDYHSELNMSSLELGDSALYFCASSLDLNRANYGYTFGSGTRLTVV.